These 7 T cell receptor beta chains were all obtained from the same sample, sequenced in a study of T cell responses to AZD1222 COVID-19 vaccine. Sequencing used immunoSEQ multiplex PCR; TCRdb keeps in-frame clones, though not all of them. The sample holds 65,000 or so clones, 84% seen once. Here the sequenced sample was peripheral blood, taken on day 0 of AZD1222 vaccination. The source of these receptors is an adult in good health.

V is TRBV9 and J is TRBJ2-7, with TRBD2 matching over 7 bases. Germline V gene sequence: CDR1 SGDLS, CDR2 YYNGEE. Losses at the gene ends were 1 base for V and 7 bases for J; bases not matched to a gene: 11. The CDR3 loop spans 15 amino acids. For the CDR3, the DNA is TGTGCCAGCAGCGTATCCGGGGGGACTGGACGAGAGCAGTACTTC. Translation gives CASSVSGGTGREQYF.

V and J are TRBV30 and TRBJ2-1, with 8 nucleotides matching TRBD2. Germline V gene sequence: CDR1 GTSNPN, CDR2 SVGIG (reference sequence). The CDR3 runs to 12 residues. The junction had 4 bases not matched to a gene; V was cut back by 4 bases and J by 8 bases. The CDR3 protein is CAWISGGDEQFF. As DNA, the CDR3 is TGTGCCTGGATTTCCGGGGGGGATGAGCAGTTCTTC.

This clone came up once. The V and J genes are TRBV7-2 and TRBJ1-1, with D maybe TRBD1 (6 bases). This CDR3 contains 14 residues. Germline assignment: CDR1 SGHTA and CDR2 FQGNSA. V shed 5 bases and J shed 7 bases, with 17 bases lying between them. CDR3 sequence: CASSPKAGGLEAFF. The CDR3 DNA reads as TGTGCCAGCAGCCCCAAGGCGGGGGGGCTTGAAGCTTTCTTT.

This rearrangement joins TRBV10-1 to TRBJ1-1; D unresolved. Trimming left V 5 bases short and J 4 bases short, with 11 bases between. This CDR3 spans 13 amino acids. Per the germline V gene, CDR1 is WNHNN and CDR2 is SYGVQD (reference sequence). CDR3 DNA: TGCGCCAGCAGTAACCTTGAGGGCACTGAAGCTTTCTTT. This codes for CASSNLEGTEAFF.

The chain employs TRBV5-1 and TRBJ2-4, with no clear D. The CDR3 is made up of 14 amino acids. Germline CDR1 SGHRS, CDR2 YFSETQ. V gave up 4 bases and J gave up 6 bases, with 14 bases separating them. CDR3 sequence: CASSAGTLGNIQYF. The CDR3 nucleotides are TGCGCCAGCAGCGCCGGAACCTTGGGAAACATTCAGTACTTC.

V is TRBV6-6 and J is TRBJ1-2, with D perhaps matching TRBD1 (6 bases). Trimming removed 4 bases at V and 3 bases at J, with 12 bases between. The CDR3 length is 14 residues. CDR1 MNHNY and CDR2 SVGAGI come from the germline V gene (reference sequence). The CDR3 nucleotides read TGTGCCAGCAGTTCGGCAGGGGCTGACTATGGCTACACCTTC. Translation gives CASSSAGADYGYTF.

V gene TRBV11-2 combines with J gene TRBJ1-5, with a tentative D call TRBD1 (5 bases). Trimming shortened V by 1 base and J by 8 bases, and 18 bases separated the two germline ends. CDR1 is SGHAT and CDR2 is FQNNGV in the germline V gene. CDR3 length equals 16 residues. Here the CDR3 reads CASSLGSLGRGEPQHF. The CDR3 nucleotides read TGTGCCAGCAGCTTAGGGTCGTTGGGGAGGGGAGAGCCCCAGCATTTT.